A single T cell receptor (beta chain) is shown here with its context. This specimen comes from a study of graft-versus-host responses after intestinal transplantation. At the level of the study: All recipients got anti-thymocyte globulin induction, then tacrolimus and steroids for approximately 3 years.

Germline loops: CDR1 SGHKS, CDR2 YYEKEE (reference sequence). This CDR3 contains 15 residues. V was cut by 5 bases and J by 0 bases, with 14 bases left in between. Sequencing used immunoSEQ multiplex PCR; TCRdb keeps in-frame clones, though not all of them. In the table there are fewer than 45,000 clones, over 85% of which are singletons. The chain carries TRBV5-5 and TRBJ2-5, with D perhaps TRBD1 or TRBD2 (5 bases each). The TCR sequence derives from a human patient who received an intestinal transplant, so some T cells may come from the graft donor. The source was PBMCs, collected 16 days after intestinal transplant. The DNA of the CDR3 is TGTGCCAGCAGACAACCTTGGGGGTACCAAGAGACCCAGTACTTC. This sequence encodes CASRQPWGYQETQYF.